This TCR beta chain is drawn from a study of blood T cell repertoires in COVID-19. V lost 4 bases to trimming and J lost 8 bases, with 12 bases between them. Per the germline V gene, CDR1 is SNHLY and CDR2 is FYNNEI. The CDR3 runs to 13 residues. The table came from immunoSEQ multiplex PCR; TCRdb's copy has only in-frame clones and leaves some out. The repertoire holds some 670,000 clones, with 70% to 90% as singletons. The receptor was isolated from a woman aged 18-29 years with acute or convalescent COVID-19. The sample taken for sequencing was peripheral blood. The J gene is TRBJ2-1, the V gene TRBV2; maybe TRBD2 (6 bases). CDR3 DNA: TGTGCCAGCAGTGTGGGAAGGAGGGATGAGCAGTTCTTC. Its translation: CASSVGRRDEQFF.